The following is a TCR beta chain sequence with its context. Its target is unknown. This entry is derived from a study of shared clonotypes between healthy human individuals. Study-wide findings and caveats: Enrolling few donors narrowed the genetic and exposure-history diversity that was represented.

Germline CDR1 reads GTSNPN; CDR2 reads SVGIG (reference sequence). CDR3 length equals 14 residues. The V end was cut by 5 bases, the J end by 5 bases, with 16 bases between. Recent vaccinations or acute infections were absent in the healthy HIV-negative adult donors. Researchers ran the assay at a deep level. Several immunoSEQ 96-well plates shared each subset's DNA, each plate a replicate. Measured with immunoSEQ multiplex PCR; TCRdb has only the in-frame clones, and not every one. The sample shows about 450,000 clones, 70% to 80% of them seen only once. The origin of this receptor is a woman aged 40 to 49 in good health. Some clones in this sample may be carry-over from other donors' samples. J is TRBJ2-1 and V is TRBV30; maybe TRBD2 (6 bases). Sequenced material: PBMCs. The CDR3 region has the DNA TGTGCCTGGTCCTTCGGGACTCGTGACAATGAGCAGTTCTTC. It codes for CAWSFGTRDNEQFF. Drawing the rest from reference TRBV30 and TRBJ2-1, the complete variable domain is SQTIHQWPATLVQPVGSPLSLECTVEGTSNPNLYWYRQAAGRGLQLLFYSVGIGQISSEVPQNLSASRPQDRQFILSSKKLLLSDSGFYLCAWSFGTRDNEQFFGPGTRLTVL.